The 26 T cell receptor beta chains presented below share a single source sample, sequenced in a study of blood T cell repertoires in COVID-19. The table came from immunoSEQ multiplex PCR; TCRdb's copy has only in-frame clones and leaves some out. The table includes about 62,000 clones, around 86% detected once. The sample comprised peripheral blood. Receptors were obtained from a woman older than 75 with acute or convalescent COVID-19.

This chain links TRBV9 with TRBJ1-2; TRBD1 agrees at 9 bases. V was pared by 0 bases and J by 6 bases, with 12 bases of the junction left unmatched. The germline gives CDR1 SGDLS, CDR2 YYNGEE. CDR3 length equals 17 residues. The chain's CDR3 is CASSVDGGTGNRNGYTF. As DNA, the CDR3 is TGTGCCAGCAGCGTAGACGGGGGGACAGGGAATCGAAATGGCTACACCTTC. The entire variable domain, with the rest obtained from reference TRBV9 and TRBJ1-2, is as follows: DSGVTQTPKHLITATGQRVTLRCSPRSGDLSVYWYQQSLDQGLQFLIQYYNGEERAKGNILERFSAQQFPDLHSELNLSSLELGDSALYFCASSVDGGTGNRNGYTFGSGTRLTVV.

The chain is built from TRBV5-4 and TRBJ1-6, with D uncertain. The CDR3 is made up of 15 amino acids. V lost 5 bases, J lost 0 bases, and 9 bases lay in between. Germline V CDR1 and CDR2: SGHNT, YYREEE (reference sequence). CDR3: CASSRRGSYNSPLHF. CDR3 DNA: TGTGCCAGCAGTCGCCGGGGCTCCTATAATTCACCCCTCCACTTT. Supplemented by reference TRBV5-4 and TRBJ1-6, the full variable domain reads ETGVTQSPTHLIKTRGQQVTLRCSSQSGHNTVSWYQQALGQGPQFIFQYYREEENGRGNFPPRFSGLQFPNYSSELNVNALELDDSALYLCASSRRGSYNSPLHFGNGTRLTVT.

This chain links TRBV27 with TRBJ2-5; D possibly corresponds to TRBD1 (6 bases). The CDR3 has 13 amino acids. From germline, CDR1 is MNHEY and CDR2 SMNVEV (reference sequence). Trimming took 6 bases from V and 4 from J, leaving 12 bases between them. The CDR3 sequence is CASRTQGGETQYF. The DNA of the CDR3 is TGTGCCAGCAGAACACAGGGTGGAGAGACCCAGTACTTC.

The genes are TRBV14 and TRBJ1-6, with D uncertain. V lost 0 bases to trimming and J lost 10 bases, with 13 bases between them. The CDR3 runs 15 residues. CDR1 SGHDN and CDR2 FVKESK come from the germline V gene. CDR3: CASSQDWGSGSPLHF. Written as DNA, the CDR3 is TGTGCCAGCAGCCAAGATTGGGGTTCGGGATCACCCCTCCACTTT.

This rearrangement joins TRBV7-8 to TRBJ1-5, with 9 nucleotides matching TRBD1. This CDR3 spans 18 amino acids. The germline V gene has CDR1 SGHVS and CDR2 FQNEAQ. Trimming cost V 1 base and J 6 bases; bases outside gene matches: 13. CDR3 sequence (DNA): TGTGCCAGCAGCTTAGGCGGGACAGGGAAGAGTCGGGGTCAGCCCCAGCATTTT. This codes for CASSLGGTGKSRGQPQHF.

V gene TRBV5-1 combines with J gene TRBJ2-2; the match to TRBD2 covers 8 bases. Germline V CDR1 and CDR2: SGHRS, YFSETQ. Trimming removed 0 bases from V and 5 bases from J; junction bases left unmatched: 6. The CDR3 covers 16 residues. The CDR3 DNA reads as TGCGCCAGCAGCTTGGCGGGAGGGCCGGGGACCGGGGAGCTGTTTTTT. This encodes CASSLAGGPGTGELFF.

This sequence joins TRBV5-1 and TRBJ2-4; 10 bases align to TRBD2. Germline V gene sequence: CDR1 SGHRS, CDR2 YFSETQ. The CDR3 loop spans 17 amino acids. V gave up 3 bases and J gave up 6 bases; unmatched junction bases: 12. Written as DNA, the CDR3 is TGCGCCAGCAGCTCTTTAGCGGGAGGTCCAATTTCAAACATTCAGTACTTC. It is translated as CASSSLAGGPISNIQYF.

The J gene is TRBJ2-6, the V gene TRBV5-4; perhaps TRBD2 as D (6 bases). V lost 0 bases and J 1 base, leaving 11 bases between the germline ends. CDR3 length equals 17 residues. Germline V CDR1 and CDR2: SGHNT, YYREEE (reference sequence). The CDR3, as DNA: TGTGCCAGCAGCTTGGACCCGACTAGTTCTGGGGCCAACGTCCTGACTTTC. Translating gives CASSLDPTSSGANVLTF. Using reference TRBV5-4 and TRBJ2-6 for the parts outside the CDR3, the full variable domain is ETGVTQSPTHLIKTRGQQVTLRCSSQSGHNTVSWYQQALGQGPQFIFQYYREEENGRGNFPPRFSGLQFPNYSSELNVNALELDDSALYLCASSLDPTSSGANVLTFGAGSRLTVL.

This chain connects TRBV11-1 to TRBJ1-1; a weak D match, TRBD1 (5 bases). V was cut by 0 bases and J by 3 bases, with 8 bases left in between. The CDR3 length is 14 residues. The germline gives CDR1 SGHAT, CDR2 FQDESV (reference sequence). The CDR3 spells CASSLAGADTEAFF. The DNA of the CDR3 is TGTGCCAGCAGCTTAGCAGGGGCCGACACTGAAGCTTTCTTT.

The chain couples TRBV9 to TRBJ1-2; the match to TRBD1 covers 9 bases. CDR3 length: 14 amino acids. V dropped 3 bases and J dropped 8; count of bases not matched to a gene: 8. The germline V gene has CDR1 SGDLS and CDR2 YYNGEE. This CDR3 is CASSAGTGQQGYTF. Here the CDR3 DNA reads TGTGCCAGCAGCGCCGGGACAGGGCAGCAGGGCTACACCTTC.

J is TRBJ1-4 and V is TRBV15; 9 nucleotides align to TRBD1. V shed 8 bases, J shed 8 bases, and the junction held 3 bases outside the gene matches. The CDR3 spans 12 residues. The germline CDR1 and CDR2 sequences are LNHNV and YYDKDF (reference sequence). This CDR3 is CATSGTGEKLFF. CDR3 coding DNA: TGTGCCACCTCCGGGACAGGGGAAAAACTGTTTTTT.

The V call is TRBV7-9, the J call TRBJ1-3, with a weak D call TRBD1 (6 bases). Germline lookup yields CDR1 SEHNR and CDR2 FQNEAQ (reference sequence). There are 15 residues in the CDR3. With 2 bases removed from V and 4 bases from J, the gap between germline ends came to 12 bases. DNA for the CDR3: TGTGCCAGCAGCTTAACTGGACAGACGGGAAACACCATATATTTT. This gives the protein CASSLTGQTGNTIYF.

This clone was picked up a small number of times. This rearrangement joins TRBV19 to TRBJ1-2; D is perhaps TRBD1 (6 bases). The CDR3 runs 16 residues. Germline lookup yields CDR1 LNHDA and CDR2 SQIVND (reference sequence). The V end lost 9 bases, the J end lost 8 bases, and 28 bases lay between the germline ends. Here the CDR3 reads CASSEPNRAGARGYTF. CDR3 coding DNA: TGTGCCAGCTCCGAACCCAACAGGGCTGGGGCGAGGGGCTACACCTTC.

This clone showed up just once. The chain is built from TRBV28 and TRBJ2-3; 7 nucleotides align to TRBD1. Trimming removed 9 bases from V and 2 bases from J; junction bases left unmatched: 2. The germline CDR1 and CDR2 sequences are MDHEN and SYDVKM. The CDR3 runs to 12 residues. For the CDR3, the DNA is TGTGCCAGACAGGGGATCACAGATACGCAGTATTTT. Protein sequence: CARQGITDTQYF.

The chain couples TRBV10-3 to TRBJ1-2, with D possibly matching TRBD1 (5 bases). V shed 5 bases and J shed 6 bases, with 13 bases lying between them. Germline CDR1 is ENHRY and CDR2 is SYGVKD. The CDR3 covers 13 residues. The CDR3 DNA reads TGTGCCATCAGTACAGGCAATGATCATGGCTACACCTTC. This gives the protein CAISTGNDHGYTF.

The chain uses TRBV5-1 and TRBJ1-1; no firm D call. Germline V gene data show CDR1 as SGHRS and CDR2 as YFSETQ. The V gene lost 2 bases and the J gene lost 1 base, with 6 bases spanning the gap. There are 13 residues in the CDR3. For the CDR3, the DNA is TGCGCCAGCAGCTTTGCAGAGAACACTGAAGCTTTCTTT. It yields the protein CASSFAENTEAFF. Drawing the rest from reference TRBV5-1 and TRBJ1-1, the complete variable domain is KAGVTQTPRYLIKTRGQQVTLSCSPISGHRSVSWYQQTPGQGLQFLFEYFSETQRNKGNFPGRFSGRQFSNSRSEMNVSTLELGDSALYLCASSFAENTEAFFGQGTRLTVV.

The chain recombines TRBV11-2 with TRBJ2-2, with 7 bases fitting TRBD2. Germline V lookup: CDR1 SGHAT, CDR2 FQNNGV. The junction had 9 bases not matched to a gene; V was cut back by 1 base and J by 4 bases. The CDR3 has 17 amino acids. CDR3 in amino acids: CASSLVRGTRGTGELFF. CDR3 in DNA: TGTGCCAGCAGCTTAGTGCGGGGGACCCGGGGCACCGGGGAGCTGTTTTTT. The full variable domain, completed using reference TRBV11-2 and TRBJ2-2, is EAGVAQSPRYKIIEKRQSVAFWCNPISGHATLYWYQQILGQGPKLLIQFQNNGVVDDSQLPKDRFSAERLKGVDSTLKIQPAKLEDSAVYLCASSLVRGTRGTGELFFGEGSRLTVL.

V usage is TRBV5-4 and J usage is TRBJ2-6, with a possible D match to TRBD1 (5 bases). The CDR3 is made up of 16 amino acids. Trimming took 0 bases from V and 3 from J, leaving 10 bases between them. Looked up from germline, CDR1 is SGHNT and CDR2 is YYREEE (reference sequence). This chain's CDR3 is CASSLARVGGANVLTF. The CDR3 DNA reads TGTGCCAGCAGCTTGGCCAGGGTGGGTGGGGCCAACGTCCTGACTTTC.

This chain connects TRBV2 to TRBJ2-7, with TRBD1 matching 9 bases. This CDR3 region has 15 residues. The germline CDR1 and CDR2 sequences are SNHLY and FYNNEI. V lost 4 bases to trimming and J lost 2 bases; unmatched junction nucleotides: 6. CDR3 amino acids: CASSGQGGGTYEQYF. The CDR3 region has the DNA TGTGCCAGCAGTGGACAGGGGGGAGGGACCTACGAGCAGTACTTC.

V usage is TRBV11-2 and J usage is TRBJ2-7, with D possibly being TRBD1 (5 bases). In germline, CDR1 is SGHAT, CDR2 FQNNGV. The V end lost 7 bases, the J end lost 5 bases, and 18 bases lay between the germline ends. CDR3 length equals 14 residues. CDR3 nucleotides: TGTGCCAGCACCCTCTTCCAGGGCGTCCACGAGCAGTACTTC. This codes for CASTLFQGVHEQYF.

This sequence joins TRBV6-5 and TRBJ1-6; the D is unclear. The V gene's germline CDR1 is MNHEY and CDR2 SVGAGI. Trimming pared 2 bases from V and 0 bases from J, leaving 8 bases between. The CDR3 totals 16 residues. DNA for the CDR3: TGTGCCAGCAGTTACGGTGGTAGCTCCTATAATTCACCCCTCCACTTT. Its translation: CASSYGGSSYNSPLHF.

As to this clone: The sample contains more than one DNA sequence encoding this CDR3. The chain links TRBV7-3 to TRBJ2-7; 7 nucleotides match TRBD2. V was pared by 5 bases and J by 1 base, with 2 bases of the junction left unmatched. This CDR3 spans 13 amino acids. The germline V gene encodes CDR1 SGHTA and CDR2 FQGTGA. CDR3 DNA sequence: TGTGCCAGCAGCCAGCGGGGATCCTACGAGCAGTACTTC. This translates into CASSQRGSYEQYF. The whole variable domain, filled in from reference TRBV7-3 and TRBJ2-7, reads GAGVSQTPSNKVTEKGKYVELRCDPISGHTALYWYRQSLGQGPEFLIYFQGTGAADDSGLPNDRFFAVRPEGSVSTLKIQRTERGDSAVYLCASSQRGSYEQYFGPGTRLTVT.

This chain uses TRBV5-4 with TRBJ2-3; TRBD1 is a possible D gene (5 bases). Germline V CDR1 and CDR2: SGHNT, YYREEE (reference sequence). V was clipped by 3 bases and J by 2 bases, with 10 bases between them. The CDR3 loop spans 14 amino acids. The CDR3 here is CASSWGTATDTQYF. CDR3 nucleotides: TGTGCCAGCAGCTGGGGCACAGCCACAGATACGCAGTATTTT. The complete variable domain, with remaining parts taken from reference TRBV5-4 and TRBJ2-3, reads ETGVTQSPTHLIKTRGQQVTLRCSSQSGHNTVSWYQQALGQGPQFIFQYYREEENGRGNFPPRFSGLQFPNYSSELNVNALELDDSALYLCASSWGTATDTQYFGPGTRLTVL.

The chain is built from TRBV19 and TRBJ2-5; 9 nucleotides agree with TRBD1. This CDR3 spans 18 amino acids. Germline CDR1 is LNHDA and CDR2 is SQIVND (reference sequence). V lost 3 bases and J lost 5; bases outside the gene matches: 16. CDR3 residues: CASSIVSPFRGQGETQYF. In DNA form, the CDR3 reads TGTGCCAGTAGTATTGTCTCTCCATTTCGGGGACAGGGCGAGACCCAGTACTTC.

The chain carries TRBV5-1 and TRBJ1-1; no reliable D call. The V gene lost 3 bases and the J gene lost 2 bases, with 11 bases spanning the gap. The V gene's germline CDR1 is SGHRS and CDR2 YFSETQ. The CDR3 contains 14 residues. Written as DNA, the CDR3 is TGCGCCAGCAGCTCACACATACCCAACACTGAAGCTTTCTTT. This sequence encodes CASSSHIPNTEAFF.

This chain links TRBV5-1 with TRBJ1-2, with 8 positions matching TRBD1. The trim removed 7 bases at V and 8 bases at J, leaving 10 bases unmatched. The CDR3 is 13 residues long. CDR1 and CDR2 from the germline V gene are SGHRS and YFSETQ. Here the CDR3 reads CASSRGQVYGYTF. For the CDR3, the DNA is TGCGCCAGCTCGAGGGGACAGGTTTACGGCTACACCTTC.